A single sample gave rise to the 12 T cell receptor beta chains below, sequenced in a study of cytomegalovirus exposure and HLA in healthy donors. Repertoires were generated with immunoSEQ multiplex PCR, while TCRdb's copy carries only in-frame clones and drops some. Of 95,000 to 150,000 clones detected, about 90% appear once; the ten largest clones hold under 2%. Sequencing was performed on PBMCs. These receptors were collected from a woman between 18 and 29 years old in good health and CMV-seronegative.

This clone occurred once. J is TRBJ2-5 and V is TRBV5-1; 7 bases align to TRBD2. Germline V lookup: CDR1 SGHRS, CDR2 YFSETQ. The CDR3 is made up of 15 amino acids. V was clipped by 7 bases and J by 5 bases; unmatched bases: 14. As DNA, the CDR3 is TGCGCCAGCGGAAATCTTGGGAGGGCCACGGAGACCCAGTACTTC. This gives the protein CASGNLGRATETQYF.

The DNA for the CDR3 is TGTGCCAGCAGCCAAGGACTAGCGGACTCCTACAATGAGCAGTTCTTC. The encoded protein is CASSQGLADSYNEQFF. The V gene is TRBV4-2, the J gene TRBJ2-1; 9 positions agree with TRBD2. The CDR3 length is 16 residues. V lost 1 base, J lost 0 bases, and 1 base stayed unmatched. The germline CDR1 and CDR2 sequences are LGHNA and YNFKEQ.

In DNA, the CDR3 is TGTGCCAGCAGTGACTTTTGTACAGGGGGCTTTATTGGAAACACCATATATTTT. Translation gives CASSDFCTGGFIGNTIYF. The chain couples TRBV6-4 to TRBJ1-3; 9 bases line up with TRBD1. V lost 1 base and J lost 3; bases outside the gene matches: 10. Germline V lookup: CDR1 MRHNA, CDR2 SNTAGT. The CDR3 length is 18 residues.

This clone was seen only once. The rearrangement joins TRBV11-2 to TRBJ2-5; D not resolved. Germline V gene sequence: CDR1 SGHAT, CDR2 FQNNGV. Trimming took 1 base from V and 2 from J, leaving 5 bases between them. The CDR3 spans 13 residues. This chain's CDR3 is CASSLGGQETQYF. DNA of the CDR3: TGTGCCAGCAGCTTAGGAGGACAAGAGACCCAGTACTTC.

CDR3 amino acids: CASSLLEFGYTF. DNA of the CDR3: TGTGCCAGCAGTTTATTGGAGTTTGGCTACACCTTC. The gene calls are TRBV28 and TRBJ1-2; D remains ambiguous. This CDR3 comprises 12 residues. V lost 1 base and J lost 7, with 7 bases in between. Germline V gives CDR1 MDHEN, CDR2 SYDVKM.

This chain connects TRBV7-2 to TRBJ2-3, with a tentative D call TRBD2 (5 bases). The CDR3 has 17 residues. Deletions cut 2 bases from V and 2 bases from J, with 17 bases between. CDR1 is SGHTA and CDR2 is FQGNSA in the germline V gene. CDR3 nucleotide sequence: TGTGCCAGCAGCTTAAGGACTCGGAGTTTAAACACAGATACGCAGTATTTT. It yields the protein CASSLRTRSLNTDTQYF.

V gene TRBV19 combines with J gene TRBJ2-3, with 9 nucleotides matching TRBD2. Germline CDR1 LNHDA, CDR2 SQIVND (reference sequence). This CDR3 has 14 amino acids. After removal of 4 bases from V and 7 bases from J, the junction contained 6 bases not matched to a gene. The CDR3 DNA follows: TGTGCCAGTAGTACTAGCGGGAATTGGAATACGCAGTATTTT. Translation gives CASSTSGNWNTQYF.

V and J are TRBV5-1 and TRBJ2-5; 12 bases agree with TRBD1. Looked up from germline, CDR1 is SGHRS and CDR2 is YFSETQ. Trimming at V came to 0 bases and at J to 4 bases, leaving 10 bases not matched to a gene. This CDR3 comprises 18 residues. The CDR3 DNA is TGCGCCAGCAGCTTGGAGGGACAGGGGGCCCTGGAGCTAGAGACCCAGTACTTC. Translating gives CASSLEGQGALELETQYF.

The CDR3 is CASSKVGQGVKNIQYF. The DNA for the CDR3 is TGTGCCAGCAGCAAGGTGGGACAGGGTGTCAAAAACATTCAGTACTTC. V gene TRBV21-1 combines with J gene TRBJ2-4; the DNA was not used to check the table's D call, TRBD1. TRBV21-1 is classified as a pseudogene. The CDR3 is 16 residues long.

CDR3 sequence (DNA): TGTGCCAGCAGCGAAAACAGGGGGCAGACTGAAGCTTTCTTT. This codes for CASSENRGQTEAFF. The J gene is TRBJ1-1, the V gene TRBV7-8; TRBD1 matches 9 bases. The CDR3 runs to 14 residues. Germline trimming cut 5 bases from V and 5 bases from J; bases unmatched to any gene: 6. The germline gives CDR1 SGHVS, CDR2 FQNEAQ.

The chain combines TRBV6-1 with TRBJ2-1; 9 bases are shared with TRBD2. From germline, CDR1 is MNHNS and CDR2 SASEGT. The CDR3 length is 15 residues. Germline trimming cut 6 bases from V and 7 bases from J; bases unmatched to any gene: 10. Written as DNA, the CDR3 is TGTGCCAGCAGGGCCGGGGGTAGCGGGAGTAATGAGCAGTTCTTC. Its translation: CASRAGGSGSNEQFF.

There are a few counts of this clone. The CDR3 loop reads CASSIDQSGNQPQHF. The CDR3 region has the DNA TGTGCCAGTAGTATAGATCAGTCAGGCAATCAGCCCCAGCATTTT. The rearrangement uses TRBV19 and TRBJ1-5, with D unclear. Germline CDR1 is LNHDA and CDR2 is SQIVND (reference sequence). The germline V and J ends were trimmed by 0 bases and 2 bases, with 8 bases remaining between them. The CDR3 has 15 residues.